This TCR beta chain was profiled in a study of T cell changes during pregnancy in multiple sclerosis. Using immunoSEQ multiplex PCR, the repertoire was profiled, and TCRdb retains in-frame clones only, with some absent. The table lists roughly 30,000 clones, around 85% of them singletons. Germline CDR1 reads SEHNR; CDR2 reads FQNEAQ (reference sequence). This CDR3 is built from 13 residues. With V trimmed by 2 bases and J by 8 bases, 2 bases remained unmatched. Material: CD8+ T cells from peripheral blood mononuclear cells, obtained after pregnancy. This chain connects TRBV7-9 to TRBJ2-5, with 10 bases fitting TRBD2. This TCR was sampled from a female donor with multiple sclerosis, enrolled in a pregnancy study. The CDR3: CASSLIAGGTQYF. CDR3 DNA: TGTGCCAGCAGCTTAATAGCGGGGGGAACCCAGTACTTC. The full variable domain, completed using reference TRBV7-9 and TRBJ2-5, is DTGVSQNPRHKITKRGQNVTFRCDPISEHNRLYWYRQTLGQGPEFLTYFQNEAQLEKSRLLSDRFSAERPKGSFSTLEIQRTEQGDSAMYLCASSLIAGGTQYFGPGTRLLVL.